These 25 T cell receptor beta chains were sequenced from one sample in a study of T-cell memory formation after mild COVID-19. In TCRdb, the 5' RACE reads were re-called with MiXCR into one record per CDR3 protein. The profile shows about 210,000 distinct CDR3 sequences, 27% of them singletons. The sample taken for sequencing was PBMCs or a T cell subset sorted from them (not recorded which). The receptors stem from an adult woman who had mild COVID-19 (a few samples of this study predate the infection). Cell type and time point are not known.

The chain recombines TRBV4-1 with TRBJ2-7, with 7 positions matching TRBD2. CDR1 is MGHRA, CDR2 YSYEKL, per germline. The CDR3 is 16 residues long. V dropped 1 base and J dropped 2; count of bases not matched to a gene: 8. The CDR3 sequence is CASSQALRAGAYEQYF. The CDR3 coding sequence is TGCGCCAGCAGCCAAGCCCTCAGGGCGGGGGCCTACGAGCAGTACTTC.

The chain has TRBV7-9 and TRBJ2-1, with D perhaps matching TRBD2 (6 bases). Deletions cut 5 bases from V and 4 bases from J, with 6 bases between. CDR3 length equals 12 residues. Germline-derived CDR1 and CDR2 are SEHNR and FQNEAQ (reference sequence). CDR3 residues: CASSGRYNEQFF. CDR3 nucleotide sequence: TGTGCCAGCAGCGGGAGGTACAATGAGCAGTTCTTC.

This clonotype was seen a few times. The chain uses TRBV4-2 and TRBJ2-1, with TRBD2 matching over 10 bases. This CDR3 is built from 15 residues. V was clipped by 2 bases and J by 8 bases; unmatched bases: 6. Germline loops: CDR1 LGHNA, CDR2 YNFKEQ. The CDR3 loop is CASSQLAGDLDEQFF. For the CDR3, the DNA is TGTGCCAGCAGCCAACTAGCGGGAGATTTGGATGAGCAGTTCTTC.

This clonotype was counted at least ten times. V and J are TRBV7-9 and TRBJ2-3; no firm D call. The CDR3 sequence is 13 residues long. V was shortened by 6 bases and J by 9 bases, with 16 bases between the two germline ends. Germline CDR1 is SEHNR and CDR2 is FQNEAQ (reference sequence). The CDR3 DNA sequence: TGTGCCAGCAGATACCCGGACCGGTCAACGCAGTATTTT. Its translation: CASRYPDRSTQYF.

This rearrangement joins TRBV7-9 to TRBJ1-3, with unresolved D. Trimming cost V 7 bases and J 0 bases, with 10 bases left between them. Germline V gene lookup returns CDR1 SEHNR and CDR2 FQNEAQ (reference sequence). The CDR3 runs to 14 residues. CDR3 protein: CASIRVLSGNTIYF. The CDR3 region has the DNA TGTGCCAGCATCCGGGTCCTCTCTGGAAACACCATATATTTT.

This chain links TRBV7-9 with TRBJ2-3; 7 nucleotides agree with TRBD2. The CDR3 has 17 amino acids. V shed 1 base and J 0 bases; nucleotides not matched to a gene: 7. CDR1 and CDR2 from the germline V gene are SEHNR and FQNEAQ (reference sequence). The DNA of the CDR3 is TGTGCCAGCAGCTTAGGGAGCGGGGCCTTTAGCACAGATACGCAGTATTTT. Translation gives CASSLGSGAFSTDTQYF.

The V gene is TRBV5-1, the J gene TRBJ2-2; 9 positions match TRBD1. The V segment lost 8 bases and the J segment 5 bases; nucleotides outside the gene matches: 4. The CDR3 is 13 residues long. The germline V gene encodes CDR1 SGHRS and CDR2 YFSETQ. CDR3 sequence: CASRTGETGELFF. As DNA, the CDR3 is TGCGCCAGTCGGACAGGGGAAACCGGGGAGCTGTTTTTT.

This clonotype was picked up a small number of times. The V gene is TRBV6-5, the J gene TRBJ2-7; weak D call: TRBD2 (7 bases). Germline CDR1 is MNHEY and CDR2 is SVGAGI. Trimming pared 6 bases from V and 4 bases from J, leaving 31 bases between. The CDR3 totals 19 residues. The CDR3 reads CASSSPRVRGAHLKYEQYF. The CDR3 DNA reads TGTGCCAGCAGCTCTCCCCGGGTCCGGGGGGCTCACCTGAAATACGAGCAGTACTTC.

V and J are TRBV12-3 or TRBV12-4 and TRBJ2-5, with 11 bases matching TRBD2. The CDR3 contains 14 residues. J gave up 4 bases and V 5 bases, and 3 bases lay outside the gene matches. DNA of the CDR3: TGTGCCAGCAGTCGGACTAGCGGGCCAGAGACCCAGTACTTC. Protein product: CASSRTSGPETQYF.

The CDR3 is CAGRYAYEQYF. The CDR3 nucleotides are TGTGCCGGAAGATATGCCTACGAGCAGTACTTC. The J gene is TRBJ2-7, the V gene TRBV30; no clear D gene. The V gene's germline CDR1 is GTSNPN and CDR2 SVGIG (reference sequence). CDR3 length equals 11 residues. Between the trimmed V and J ends, which lost 8 bases and 2 bases, there was a span of 10 bases.

The CDR3 reads CASSFYRGTTEAFF. The CDR3 DNA follows: TGTGCCAGCAGCTTCTACAGGGGTACTACTGAAGCTTTCTTT. The chain combines TRBV3-1 with TRBJ1-1; 7 bases line up with TRBD1. Looked up from germline, CDR1 is LGHDT and CDR2 is YNNKEL (reference sequence). This CDR3 region has 14 residues. The ends lost 5 bases at V and 5 bases at J; junction bases unmatched: 8.

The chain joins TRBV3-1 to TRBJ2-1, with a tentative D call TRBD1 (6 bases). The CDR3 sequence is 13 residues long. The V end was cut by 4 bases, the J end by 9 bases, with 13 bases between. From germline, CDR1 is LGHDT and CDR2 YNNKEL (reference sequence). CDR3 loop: CASSRITGLEQFF. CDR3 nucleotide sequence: TGTGCCAGCAGCCGGATTACAGGGCTTGAGCAGTTCTTC.

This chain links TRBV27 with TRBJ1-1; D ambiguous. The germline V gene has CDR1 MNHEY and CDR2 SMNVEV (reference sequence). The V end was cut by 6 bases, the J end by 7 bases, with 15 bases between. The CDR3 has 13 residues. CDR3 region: CASRFSRGVEAFF. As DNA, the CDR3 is TGTGCCAGCAGATTTTCCCGGGGAGTTGAAGCTTTCTTT.

The CDR3 nucleotides read TGTGCCAGCAGCTGGGGGACTAGCGGGAGTCAGGGTGAGCAGTTCTTC. Its protein product is CASSWGTSGSQGEQFF. This chain links TRBV7-8 with TRBJ2-1, with TRBD2 matching over 14 bases. Trimming cost V 4 bases and J 9 bases; bases outside gene matches: 8. The CDR3 has 16 amino acids. CDR1 is SGHVS, CDR2 FQNEAQ, per germline.

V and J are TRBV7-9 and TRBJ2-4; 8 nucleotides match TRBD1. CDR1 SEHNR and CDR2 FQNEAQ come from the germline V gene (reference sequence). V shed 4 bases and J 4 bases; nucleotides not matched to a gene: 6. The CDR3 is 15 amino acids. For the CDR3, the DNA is TGTGCCAGCAGCTCGGGACAGGCGGATAAAAACATTCAGTACTTC. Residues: CASSSGQADKNIQYF.

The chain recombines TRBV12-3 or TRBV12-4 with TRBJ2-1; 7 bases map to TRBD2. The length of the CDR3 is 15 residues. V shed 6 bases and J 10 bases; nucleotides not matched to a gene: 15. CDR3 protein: CASREAGLRSSEQFF. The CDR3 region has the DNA TGTGCCAGCAGGGAGGCGGGACTACGTTCTTCCGAGCAGTTCTTC.

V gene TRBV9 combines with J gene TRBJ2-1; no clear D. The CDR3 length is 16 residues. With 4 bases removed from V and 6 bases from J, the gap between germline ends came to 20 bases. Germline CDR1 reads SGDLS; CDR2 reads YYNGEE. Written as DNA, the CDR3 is TGTGCCAGCAGCCCCCCGAGCTGGGGTCCGTCCAATGAGCAGTTCTTC. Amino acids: CASSPPSWGPSNEQFF.

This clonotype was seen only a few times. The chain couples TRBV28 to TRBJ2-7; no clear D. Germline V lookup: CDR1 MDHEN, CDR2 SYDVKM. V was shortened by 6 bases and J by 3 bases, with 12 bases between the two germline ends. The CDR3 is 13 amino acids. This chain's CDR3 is CASSPGPRYEQYF. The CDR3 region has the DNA TGTGCCAGCAGCCCTGGACCCCGCTACGAGCAGTACTTC.

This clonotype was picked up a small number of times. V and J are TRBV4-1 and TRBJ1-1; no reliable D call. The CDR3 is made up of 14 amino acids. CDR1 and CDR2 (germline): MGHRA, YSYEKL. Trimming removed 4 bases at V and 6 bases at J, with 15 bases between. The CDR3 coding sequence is TGCGCCAGCAGCCTACCGGGCCAGATCGCTGAAGCTTTCTTT. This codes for CASSLPGQIAEAFF.

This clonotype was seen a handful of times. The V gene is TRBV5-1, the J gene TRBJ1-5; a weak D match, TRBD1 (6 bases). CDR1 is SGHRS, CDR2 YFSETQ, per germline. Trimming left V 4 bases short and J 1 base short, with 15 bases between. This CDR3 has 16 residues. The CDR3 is CASSTGAGQSNQPQHF. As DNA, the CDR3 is TGCGCCAGCAGCACGGGGGCCGGACAGAGCAATCAGCCCCAGCATTTT.

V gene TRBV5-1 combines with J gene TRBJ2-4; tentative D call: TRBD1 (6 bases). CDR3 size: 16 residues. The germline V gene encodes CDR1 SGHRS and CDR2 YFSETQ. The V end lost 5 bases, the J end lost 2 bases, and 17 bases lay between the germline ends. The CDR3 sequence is CASRDTGTGSKNIQYF. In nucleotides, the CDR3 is TGCGCCAGCAGAGATACAGGGACGGGGTCCAAAAACATTCAGTACTTC.

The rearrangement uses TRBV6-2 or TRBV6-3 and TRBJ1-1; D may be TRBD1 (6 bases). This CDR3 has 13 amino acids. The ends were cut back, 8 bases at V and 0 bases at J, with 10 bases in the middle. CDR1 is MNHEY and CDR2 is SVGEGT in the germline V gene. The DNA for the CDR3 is TGTGCCAGCCTGGGGGCGGTGAACACTGAAGCTTTCTTT. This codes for CASLGAVNTEAFF.

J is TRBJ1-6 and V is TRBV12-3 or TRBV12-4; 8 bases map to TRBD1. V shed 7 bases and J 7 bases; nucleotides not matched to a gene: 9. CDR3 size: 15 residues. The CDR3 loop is CASKWTGNANSPLHF. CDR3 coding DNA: TGTGCCAGCAAGTGGACAGGGAATGCCAATTCACCCCTCCACTTT.

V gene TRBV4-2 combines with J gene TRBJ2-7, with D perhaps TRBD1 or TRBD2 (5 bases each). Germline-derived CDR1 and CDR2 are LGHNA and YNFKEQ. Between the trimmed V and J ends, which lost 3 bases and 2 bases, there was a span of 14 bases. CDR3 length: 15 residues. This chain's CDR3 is CASSQDPGPTYEQYF. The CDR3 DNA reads TGTGCCAGCAGCCAGGACCCGGGACCGACCTACGAGCAGTACTTC.

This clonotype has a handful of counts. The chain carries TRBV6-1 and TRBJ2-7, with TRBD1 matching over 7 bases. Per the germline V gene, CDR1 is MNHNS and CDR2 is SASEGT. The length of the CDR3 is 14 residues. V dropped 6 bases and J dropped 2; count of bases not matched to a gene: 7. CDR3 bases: TGTGCCAGCAGAAGGGACAGTTTAGCCTACGAGCAGTACTTC. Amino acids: CASRRDSLAYEQYF.